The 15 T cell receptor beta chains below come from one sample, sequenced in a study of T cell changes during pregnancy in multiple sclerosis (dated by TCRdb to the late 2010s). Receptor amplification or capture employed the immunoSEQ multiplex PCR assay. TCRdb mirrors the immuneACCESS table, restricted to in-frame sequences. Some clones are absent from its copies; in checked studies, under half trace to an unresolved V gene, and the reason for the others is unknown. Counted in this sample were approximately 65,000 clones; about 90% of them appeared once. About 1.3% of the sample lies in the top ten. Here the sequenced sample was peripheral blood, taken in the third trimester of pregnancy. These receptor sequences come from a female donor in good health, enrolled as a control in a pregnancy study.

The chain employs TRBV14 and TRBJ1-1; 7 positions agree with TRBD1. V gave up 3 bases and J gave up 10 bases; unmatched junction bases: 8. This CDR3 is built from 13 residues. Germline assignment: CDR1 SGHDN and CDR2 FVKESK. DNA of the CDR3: TGTGCCAGCAGCCAGGCCCGACAGGGTCGAGCTTTCTTT. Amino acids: CASSQARQGRAFF. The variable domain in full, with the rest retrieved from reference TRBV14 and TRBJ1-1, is EAGVTQFPSHSVIEKGQTVTLRCDPISGHDNLYWYRRVMGKEIKFLLHFVKESKQDESGMPNNRFLAERTGGTYSTLKVQPAELEDSGVYFCASSQARQGRAFFGQGTRLTVV.

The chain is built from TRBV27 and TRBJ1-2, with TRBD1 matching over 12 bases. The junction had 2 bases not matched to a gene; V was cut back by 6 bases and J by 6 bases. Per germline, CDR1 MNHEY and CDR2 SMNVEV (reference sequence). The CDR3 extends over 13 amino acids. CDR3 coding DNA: TGTGCCAGCAGGGGACAGGGGGCTGATGGCTACACCTTC. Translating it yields CASRGQGADGYTF.

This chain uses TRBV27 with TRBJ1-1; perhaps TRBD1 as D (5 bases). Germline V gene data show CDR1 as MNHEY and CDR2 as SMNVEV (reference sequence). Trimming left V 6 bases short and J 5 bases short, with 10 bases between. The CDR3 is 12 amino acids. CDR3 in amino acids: CASSPGWTEAFF. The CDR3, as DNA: TGTGCCAGCAGCCCAGGGTGGACTGAAGCTTTCTTT.

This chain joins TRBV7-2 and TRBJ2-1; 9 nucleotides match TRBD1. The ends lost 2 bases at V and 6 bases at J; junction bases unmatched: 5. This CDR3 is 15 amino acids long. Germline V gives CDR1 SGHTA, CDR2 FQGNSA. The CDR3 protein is CASSLIRQGGNEQFF. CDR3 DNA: TGTGCCAGCAGCTTAATACGACAGGGGGGCAATGAGCAGTTCTTC.

The CDR3: CASSLDPVRGNGYTF. Here the CDR3 DNA reads TGTGCCAGCAGCTTAGATCCAGTCAGGGGAAACGGCTACACCTTC. The rearrangement uses TRBV11-3 and TRBJ1-2; D might be TRBD1 (6 bases). V lost 0 bases to trimming and J lost 8 bases, with 16 bases between them. Germline assignment: CDR1 SGHNT and CDR2 YENEEA. The CDR3 contains 15 residues.

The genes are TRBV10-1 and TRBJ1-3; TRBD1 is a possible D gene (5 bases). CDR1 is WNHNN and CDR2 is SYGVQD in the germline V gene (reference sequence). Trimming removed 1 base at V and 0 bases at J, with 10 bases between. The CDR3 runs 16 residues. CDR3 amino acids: CASSEWDSTSGNTIYF. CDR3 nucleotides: TGCGCCAGCAGTGAGTGGGACTCCACCTCTGGAAACACCATATATTTT.

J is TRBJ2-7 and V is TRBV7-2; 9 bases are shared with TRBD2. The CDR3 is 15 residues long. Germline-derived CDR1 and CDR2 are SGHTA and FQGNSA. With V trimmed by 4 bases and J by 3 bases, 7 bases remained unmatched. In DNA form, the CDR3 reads TGTGCCAGCAGCTCCGTAGCGGGGGCCTACTACGAGCAGTACTTC. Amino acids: CASSSVAGAYYEQYF.

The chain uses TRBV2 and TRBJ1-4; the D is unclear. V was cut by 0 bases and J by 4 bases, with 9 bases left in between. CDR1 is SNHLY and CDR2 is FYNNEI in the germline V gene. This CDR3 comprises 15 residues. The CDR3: CASSEAGRNNEKLFF. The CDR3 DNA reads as TGTGCCAGCAGTGAAGCGGGCAGGAATAATGAAAAACTGTTTTTT.

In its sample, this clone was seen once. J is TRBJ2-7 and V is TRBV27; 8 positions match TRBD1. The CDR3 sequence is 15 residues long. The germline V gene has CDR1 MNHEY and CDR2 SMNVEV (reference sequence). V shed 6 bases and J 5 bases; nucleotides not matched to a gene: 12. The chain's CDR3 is CASSKGQGRIDEQYF. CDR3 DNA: TGTGCCAGCAGCAAAGGACAGGGCAGGATTGACGAGCAGTACTTC.

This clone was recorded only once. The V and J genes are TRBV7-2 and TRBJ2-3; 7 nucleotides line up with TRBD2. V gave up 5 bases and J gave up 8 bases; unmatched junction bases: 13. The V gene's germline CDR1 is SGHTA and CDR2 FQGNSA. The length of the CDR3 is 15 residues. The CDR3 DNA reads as TGTGCCAGCAGCAAAGATGGGGCGGGGGTAGGTACGCAGTATTTT. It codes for CASSKDGAGVGTQYF.

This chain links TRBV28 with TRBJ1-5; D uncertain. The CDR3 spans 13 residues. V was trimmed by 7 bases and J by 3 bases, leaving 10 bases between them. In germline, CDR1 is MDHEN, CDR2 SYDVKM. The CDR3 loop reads CASTRQFNQPQHF. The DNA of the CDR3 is TGTGCCAGCACCAGGCAGTTCAATCAGCCCCAGCATTTT.

CDR3: CASSIRAGDNEQFF. Here the CDR3 DNA reads TGTGCCAGTAGTATACGGGCAGGGGATAATGAGCAGTTCTTC. V usage is TRBV19 and J usage is TRBJ2-1, with D perhaps matching TRBD1 (6 bases). V was shortened by 2 bases and J by 7 bases, with 12 bases between the two germline ends. From germline, CDR1 is LNHDA and CDR2 SQIVND (reference sequence). The CDR3 loop spans 14 amino acids.

CDR3 nucleotide sequence: TGTGCCATTCCCCACAGGGAGACCCAGTACTTC. This translates into CAIPHRETQYF. V and J are TRBV19 and TRBJ2-5; D is possibly TRBD1 (5 bases). With 10 bases removed from V and 5 bases from J, the gap between germline ends came to 11 bases. This CDR3 region has 11 residues. CDR1 is LNHDA and CDR2 is SQIVND in the germline V gene (reference sequence). Full variable domain (outside the CDR3, taken from reference TRBV19 and TRBJ2-5): DGGITQSPKYLFRKEGQNVTLSCEQNLNHDAMYWYRQDPGQGLRLIYYSQIVNDFQKGDIAEGYSVSREKKESFPLTVTSAQKNPTAFYLCAIPHRETQYFGPGTRLLVL.

CDR3 residues: CASSVEQSLSGANVLTF. The CDR3 DNA is TGTGCCAGTAGTGTTGAACAGTCTCTCTCTGGGGCCAACGTCCTGACTTTC. The chain recombines TRBV19 with TRBJ2-6; D remains unclear. This CDR3 region has 17 residues. From germline, CDR1 is LNHDA and CDR2 SQIVND (reference sequence). V lost 5 bases and J 0 bases, leaving 14 bases between the germline ends.

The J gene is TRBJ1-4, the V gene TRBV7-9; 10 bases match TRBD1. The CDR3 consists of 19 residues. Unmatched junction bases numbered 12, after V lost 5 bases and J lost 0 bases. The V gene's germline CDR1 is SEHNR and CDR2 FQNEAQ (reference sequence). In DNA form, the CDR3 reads TGTGCCAGCAGCCGCCCAGACAGGGGGCCAGTTGCAACTAATGAAAAACTGTTTTTT. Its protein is CASSRPDRGPVATNEKLFF.